Sequencing of this TCR beta chain was carried out in a study of T cell responses to AZD1222 COVID-19 vaccine. Points from the study as a whole: Spike-specific TCR breadth and depth were elevated following two AZD1222 doses. Vaccine-associated CD4 TCRs spanned spike, dominant at 160-218 and 743-854.

TCRdb's table, derived via immunoSEQ multiplex PCR, lists solely in-frame clones and lacks some. The sample has about 90,000 clones; about 91% are singletons. The length of the CDR3 is 16 residues. The V end lost 6 bases, the J end lost 0 bases, and 19 bases lay between the germline ends. Germline V gene data show CDR1 as SQVTM and CDR2 as ANQGSEA. Timing groups of about 4 and about 12 weeks for second doses were pooled. A word on this clone: Its antigen is currently unknown.

The specimen comprised peripheral blood, sampled 28 days after the second AZD1222 dose. The source is an adult who received the AZD1222 COVID-19 vaccine. The chain joins TRBV29-1 to TRBJ2-3; D remains unclear. This chain's CDR3 is CSVDLQQLTSTDTQYF. In DNA form, the CDR3 reads TGCAGCGTCGACCTACAGCAGCTTACTAGCACAGATACGCAGTATTTT.